This entry describes one T cell receptor (beta chain). Its antigen remains unidentified. Primers: 60 Vbeta forward and 13 Jbeta reverse. Under the authors' procedure: Counted up in a later analysis, unique TCR beta chains came to roughly 80 million, with around 12 million shared. Assay: immunoSEQ multiplex PCR; the TCRdb copy retains only in-frame clones and omits some. V and J calls and clone size follow that table, whereas D and trimming were derived from the DNA. This sample has some 190,000 clones; around 87% occur once, and the top ten carry 1.1%. This sample is drawn from a study of cytomegalovirus exposure and HLA in healthy donors. Points from the study as a whole: Many donors shared some public TCRs, even though most TCR sequences were rare. Near-uniform donor sequencing depth was presumed by presence/absence analyses. Several of the most significant clusters appeared linked to common viral pathogens, based on a later analysis.

V shed 6 bases, J shed 5 bases, and the junction held 2 bases outside the gene matches. The CDR3 loop spans 12 amino acids. Germline CDR1 is MNHEY and CDR2 is SMNVEV (reference sequence). This sequence originates from a boy aged 2 to 9 in good health and CMV-seronegative. The rearrangement uses TRBV27 and TRBJ1-1; 8 positions match TRBD1. Sequenced input: PBMCs. The CDR3, as DNA: TGTGCCAGCAGACGACAGGGGACTGAAGCTTTCTTT. Translation: CASRRQGTEAFF.